This section outlines one T cell receptor beta chain sequence together with its context. Its matching antigen is unknown. The data were produced by immunoSEQ multiplex PCR, yet TCRdb's version contains in-frame clones alone and is incomplete. The data show fewer than 20,000 clones, over 80% seen once. This sample was taken from a study of PD-1 blockade in classical Hodgkin lymphoma. The V and J ends lost 5 bases and 0 bases respectively, with 14 bases between them. Germline loops: CDR1 MGHRA, CDR2 YSYEKL. There are 16 residues in the CDR3. Patients all relapsed after autologous stem cell transplantation, and there was variation in brentuximab vedotin exposure. Starting with thawed PBMCs, CD4+ T cells were purified by magnetic negative selection. Best responses fell into complete response, partial response or progressive disease. Study findings and constraints: Individuals who commenced nivolumab within less than 1 year of ASCT were excluded. CD4+ TCR diversity, unlike CD8+, rose significantly by C4D1. The causes of the repertoire differences, possibly disease activity or prior therapy, remain undefined.

This sequence originates from a human donor with classical Hodgkin lymphoma. The source was CD4+ T cells from blood, collected at baseline. The gene calls are TRBV4-1 and TRBJ2-1; D is unresolved. CDR3 sequence: CASSAHDSSSYNEQFF. CDR3 sequence (DNA): TGCGCCAGCAGCGCCCACGACTCGAGCTCCTACAATGAGCAGTTCTTC.